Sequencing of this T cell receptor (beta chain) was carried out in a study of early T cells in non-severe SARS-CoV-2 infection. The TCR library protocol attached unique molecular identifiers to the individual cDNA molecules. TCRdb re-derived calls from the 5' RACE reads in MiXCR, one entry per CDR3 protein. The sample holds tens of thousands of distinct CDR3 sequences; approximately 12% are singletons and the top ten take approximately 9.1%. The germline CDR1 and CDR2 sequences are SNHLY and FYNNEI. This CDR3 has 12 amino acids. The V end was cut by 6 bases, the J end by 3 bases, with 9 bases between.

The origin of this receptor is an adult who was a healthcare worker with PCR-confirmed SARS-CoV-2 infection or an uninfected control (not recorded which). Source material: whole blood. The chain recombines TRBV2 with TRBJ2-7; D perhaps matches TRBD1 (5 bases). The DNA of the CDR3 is TGTGCCAGCAGGACTGACAGCTACGAGCAGTACTTC. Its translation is CASRTDSYEQYF.